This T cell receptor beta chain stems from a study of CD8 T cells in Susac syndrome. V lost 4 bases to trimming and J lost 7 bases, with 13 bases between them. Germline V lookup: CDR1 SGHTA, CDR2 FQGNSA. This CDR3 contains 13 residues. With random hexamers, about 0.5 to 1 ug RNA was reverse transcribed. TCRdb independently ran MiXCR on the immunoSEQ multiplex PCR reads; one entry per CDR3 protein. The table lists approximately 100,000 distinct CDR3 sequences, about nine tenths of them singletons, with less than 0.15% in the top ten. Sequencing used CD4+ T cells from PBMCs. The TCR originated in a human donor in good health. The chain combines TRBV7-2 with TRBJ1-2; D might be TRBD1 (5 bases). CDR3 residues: CASSSRDVGGYTF. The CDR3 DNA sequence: TGTGCCAGCAGCTCCCGGGACGTCGGTGGCTACACCTTC.